This T cell receptor beta chain derives from a study of blood T cell repertoires in COVID-19. Study at large: Specimens from acute and convalescent COVID-19 originated in the United States, Italy and Spain. Sources were T cells, B-cell-depleted T cells, or PBMCs; the material itself was cDNA or gDNA.

The authors' processing: Amplifying reference gene primers gave estimates of nucleated cell counts. TCRdb keeps only in-frame clones here, not all; method: immunoSEQ multiplex PCR. That table is the source of V, J and clone size, and D and trimming were worked out from the DNA. This sample yields some 200,000 clones, of which 82% are seen a single time; 10% to 15% belongs to the top ten. All enrollees were roughly 18 to 89 years old and from some 24 US areas. This CDR3 is built from 12 residues. The V gene lost 3 bases and the J gene lost 2 bases, with 2 bases spanning the gap. The germline gives CDR1 ENHRY, CDR2 SYGVKD.

Material for sequencing was PBMCs or T cells enriched from blood (not recorded which). The chain uses TRBV10-3 and TRBJ1-5, with D unclear. The receptor was isolated from a man aged 35 to 55 who had recovered from COVID-19. The DNA of the CDR3 is TGTGCCATCAGTGACGGCAATCAGCCCCAGCATTTT. This encodes CAISDGNQPQHF.